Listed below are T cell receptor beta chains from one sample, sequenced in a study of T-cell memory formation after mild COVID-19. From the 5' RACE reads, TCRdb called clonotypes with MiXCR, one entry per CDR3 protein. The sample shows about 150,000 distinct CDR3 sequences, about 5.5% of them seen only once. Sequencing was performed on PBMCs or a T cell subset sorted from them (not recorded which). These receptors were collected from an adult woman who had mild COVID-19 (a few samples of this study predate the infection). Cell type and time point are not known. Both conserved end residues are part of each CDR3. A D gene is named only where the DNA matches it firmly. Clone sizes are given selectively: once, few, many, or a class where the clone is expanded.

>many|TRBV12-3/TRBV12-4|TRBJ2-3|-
TGTGCCAGCAGTCCTAACGGGGTAAGCACAGATACGCAGTATTTT
CASSPNGVSTDTQYF
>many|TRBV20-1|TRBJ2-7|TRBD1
TGCAGTGCCCCGGGACAGGGGCTCTACGAGCAGTACTTC
CSAPGQGLYEQYF
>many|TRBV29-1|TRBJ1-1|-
TGCAGCGTTGATAGTGGTGCAATCTTT
CSVDSGAIF
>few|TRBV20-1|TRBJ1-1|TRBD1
TGCAGTGCTCCCCGCGCCAGGGGGCGAGAAACTGAAGCTTTCTTT
CSAPRARGRETEAFF
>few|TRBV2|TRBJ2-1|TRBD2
TGTGCCAGCAGTGTAGTCCTAGCGGGGAGGATGGAGTTCTTC
CASSVVLAGRMEFF
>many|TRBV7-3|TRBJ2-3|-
TGTGCCAGCAGCCGAATAAAGGCAGATACGCAGTATTTT
CASSRIKADTQYF
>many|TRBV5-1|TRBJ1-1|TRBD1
TGCGCCAGCAAAGTTACGGGACAGCTTGAAGCTTTCTTT
CASKVTGQLEAFF
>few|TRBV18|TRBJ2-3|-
TGTGCCAGCTCACCTCCCGCTCTCCTAGACACGCAGTATTTT
CASSPPALLDTQYF
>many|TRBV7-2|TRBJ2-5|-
TGTGCCAGCAGCTTTAGAGGGGAGACCCAGTACTTC
CASSFRGETQYF
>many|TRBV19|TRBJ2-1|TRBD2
TGTGCCATCTCCCCCCTGGGGGGGAGGGAGCAGTTCTTC
CAISPLGGREQFF
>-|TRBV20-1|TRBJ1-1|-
TGCAGTGCCAAGGCAGGGGCTCGAATGAACACTGAAGCTTTCTTT
CSAKAGARMNTEAFF